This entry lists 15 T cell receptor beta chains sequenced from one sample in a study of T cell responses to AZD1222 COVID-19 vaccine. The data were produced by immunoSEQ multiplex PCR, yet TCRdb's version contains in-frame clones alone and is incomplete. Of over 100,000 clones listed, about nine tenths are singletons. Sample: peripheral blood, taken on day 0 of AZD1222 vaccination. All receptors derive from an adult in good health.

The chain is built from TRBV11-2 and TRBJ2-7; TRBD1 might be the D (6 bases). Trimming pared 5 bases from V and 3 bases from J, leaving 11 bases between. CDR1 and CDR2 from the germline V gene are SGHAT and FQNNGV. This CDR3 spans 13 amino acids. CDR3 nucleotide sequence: TGTGCCAGCAGCCCGTGGACAGTCTACGAGCAGTACTTC. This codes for CASSPWTVYEQYF.

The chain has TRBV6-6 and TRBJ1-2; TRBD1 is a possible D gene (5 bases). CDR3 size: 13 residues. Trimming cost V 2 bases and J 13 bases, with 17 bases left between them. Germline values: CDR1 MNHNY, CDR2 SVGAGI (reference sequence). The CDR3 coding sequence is TGTGCCAGCAGTTACGGACTAGGGGCTGCCTCCACCTTC. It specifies CASSYGLGAASTF.

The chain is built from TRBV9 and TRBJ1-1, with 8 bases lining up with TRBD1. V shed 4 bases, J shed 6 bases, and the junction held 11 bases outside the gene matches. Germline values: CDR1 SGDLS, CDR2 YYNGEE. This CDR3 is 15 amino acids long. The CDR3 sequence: CASSIRTGKGAEAFF. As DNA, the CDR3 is TGTGCCAGCAGCATCCGGACAGGGAAGGGCGCTGAAGCTTTCTTT.

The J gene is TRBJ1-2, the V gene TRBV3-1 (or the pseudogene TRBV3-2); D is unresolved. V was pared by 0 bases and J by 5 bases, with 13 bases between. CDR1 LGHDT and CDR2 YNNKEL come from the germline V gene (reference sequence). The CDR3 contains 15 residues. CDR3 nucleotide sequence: TGTGCCAGCAGCCAAGATATTGGAACGCTGTATGGCTACACCTTC. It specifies CASSQDIGTLYGYTF.

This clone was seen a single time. This chain's CDR3 is CASSLAGQTEGYTF. Here the CDR3 DNA reads TGTGCCAGCAGCTTAGCGGGGCAGACTGAGGGCTACACCTTC. This chain joins TRBV7-2 and TRBJ1-2, with TRBD1 as a possible D gene (5 bases). The germline V and J ends were trimmed by 0 bases and 8 bases, with 13 bases remaining between them. Germline V gene sequence: CDR1 SGHTA, CDR2 FQGNSA. This CDR3 has 14 amino acids.

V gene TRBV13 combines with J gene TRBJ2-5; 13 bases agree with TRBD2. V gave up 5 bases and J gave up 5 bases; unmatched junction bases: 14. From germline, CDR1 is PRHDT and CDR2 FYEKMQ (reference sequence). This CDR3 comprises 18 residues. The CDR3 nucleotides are TGTGCCAGCAGCCCCTCGCCCCCACTAGCGGGGGGGTTGGAGACCCAGTACTTC. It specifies CASSPSPPLAGGLETQYF.

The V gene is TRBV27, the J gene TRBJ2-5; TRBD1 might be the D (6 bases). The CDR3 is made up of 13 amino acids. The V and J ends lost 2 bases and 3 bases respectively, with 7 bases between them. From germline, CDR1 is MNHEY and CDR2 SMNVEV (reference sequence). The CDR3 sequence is CASSLPGEETQYF. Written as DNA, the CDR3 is TGTGCCAGCAGTTTACCAGGGGAAGAGACCCAGTACTTC.

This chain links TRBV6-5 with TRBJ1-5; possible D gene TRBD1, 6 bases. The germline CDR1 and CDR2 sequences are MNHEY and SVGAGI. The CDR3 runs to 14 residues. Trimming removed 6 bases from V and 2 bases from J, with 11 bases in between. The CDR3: CASRGGGGNQPQHF. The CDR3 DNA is TGTGCCAGCAGAGGGGGAGGAGGCAATCAGCCCCAGCATTTT.

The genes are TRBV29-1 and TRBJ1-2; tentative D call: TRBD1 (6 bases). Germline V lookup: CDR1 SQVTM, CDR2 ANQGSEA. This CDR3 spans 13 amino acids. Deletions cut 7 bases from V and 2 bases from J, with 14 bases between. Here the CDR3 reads CSAERQENYGYTF. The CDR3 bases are TGCAGCGCCGAAAGACAGGAAAACTATGGCTACACCTTC.

Here the CDR3 reads CASSARTGGFNQPQHF. The CDR3 DNA sequence: TGTGCCAGCAGTGCCAGGACAGGGGGCTTCAATCAGCCCCAGCATTTT. This chain uses TRBV2 with TRBJ1-5; 11 bases fit TRBD1. V lost 4 bases to trimming and J lost 3 bases; unmatched junction nucleotides: 5. The CDR3 is 16 amino acids. Germline CDR1 and CDR2: SNHLY and FYNNEI.

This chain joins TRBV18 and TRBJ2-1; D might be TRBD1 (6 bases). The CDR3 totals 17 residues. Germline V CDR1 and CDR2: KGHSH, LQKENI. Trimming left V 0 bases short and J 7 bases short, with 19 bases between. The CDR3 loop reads CASSPPQSGVGGNEQFF. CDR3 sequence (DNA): TGTGCCAGCTCACCACCACAATCAGGGGTAGGTGGGAATGAGCAGTTCTTC.

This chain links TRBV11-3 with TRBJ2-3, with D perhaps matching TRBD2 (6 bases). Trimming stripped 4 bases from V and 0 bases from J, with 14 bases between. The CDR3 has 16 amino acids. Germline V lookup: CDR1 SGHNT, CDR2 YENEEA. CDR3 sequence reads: CASSSSSGVSTDTQYF. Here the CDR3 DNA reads TGTGCCAGCAGCTCCAGTAGCGGAGTAAGCACAGATACGCAGTATTTT.

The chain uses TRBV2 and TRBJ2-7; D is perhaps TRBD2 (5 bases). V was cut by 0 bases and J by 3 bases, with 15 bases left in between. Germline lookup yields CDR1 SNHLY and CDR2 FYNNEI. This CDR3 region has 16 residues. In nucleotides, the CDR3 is TGTGCCAGCAGTGAAGCCCAACCACGGACTGGCTACGAGCAGTACTTC. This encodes CASSEAQPRTGYEQYF.

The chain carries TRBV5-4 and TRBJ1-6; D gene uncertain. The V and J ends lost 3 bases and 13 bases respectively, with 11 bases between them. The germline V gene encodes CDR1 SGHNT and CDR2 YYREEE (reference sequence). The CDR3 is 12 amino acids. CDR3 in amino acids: CASSSPLAPLHF. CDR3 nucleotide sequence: TGTGCCAGCAGCTCCCCGTTAGCTCCCCTCCACTTT.

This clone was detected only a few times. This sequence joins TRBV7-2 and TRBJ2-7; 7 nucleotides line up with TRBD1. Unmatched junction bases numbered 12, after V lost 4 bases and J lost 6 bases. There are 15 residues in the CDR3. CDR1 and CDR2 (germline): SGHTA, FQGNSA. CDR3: CASSSDTGTVVEQYF. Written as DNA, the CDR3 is TGTGCCAGCAGCTCCGATACCGGGACAGTAGTCGAGCAGTACTTC.